The 31 T cell receptor beta chains below come from one sample, sequenced in a study of regulatory T cells in long-lasting Graves disease. CDR3 regions were amplified by Arm-PCR using iRepertoire HTBI primers to build TCR beta libraries. In TCRdb, the multiplex PCR reads were re-called with MiXCR into one record per CDR3 protein. Of around 360,000 distinct CDR3 sequences in the sample, about 17% were seen once. Noted time point: newly diagnosed GD, antithyroid drugs for less than 3 months. The TCR library was prepared using RNA isolated from PBMCs. In addition, the sample was reused for a study of T cells in Graves' hyperthyroidism and ophthalmopathy.

Sequences were derived from peripheral blood mononuclear cells (PBMCs), sampled at new diagnosis, from a patient treated with antithyroid drugs. Receptors originate from a woman aged 18-35 years with Graves disease.

Only a few counts were recorded for this clonotype. In nucleotides, the CDR3 is TGCGCCAGCAGCCAAACAGGGGTCAAAGGAGCTTTCTTT. Translating it yields CASSQTGVKGAFF. The chain joins TRBV5-1 to TRBJ1-1, with 7 positions matching TRBD1. The CDR3 is 13 residues long. Germline assignment: CDR1 SGHRS and CDR2 YFSETQ. The trim removed 4 bases at V and 10 bases at J, leaving 10 bases unmatched.

This clonotype was recorded many times. The chain carries TRBV30 and TRBJ1-4, with 7 bases that match TRBD1. Looked up from germline, CDR1 is GTSNPN and CDR2 is SVGIG (reference sequence). The CDR3 spans 12 residues. CDR3 region: CAHIGQVGKLFF. Written as DNA, the CDR3 is TGTGCTCACATCGGACAGGTTGGAAAACTGTTTTTT.

Details on this clonotype: A read error may be the cause here, since a much bigger clone is one base away. The rearrangement joins TRBV3-1 to TRBJ1-2; 8 bases map to TRBD1. This CDR3 spans 16 amino acids. The V gene's germline CDR1 is LGHDT and CDR2 YNNKEL (reference sequence). The CDR3 nucleotides are TGTGCCGGCAGCCAAAAAAGGCCGGACAGGGTAAATGGCTACACCTTC. Its protein is CAGSQKRPDRVNGYTF.

This rearrangement joins TRBV10-1 to TRBJ2-7; TRBD2 agrees at 14 bases. The CDR3 consists of 14 residues. The V gene's germline CDR1 is WNHNN and CDR2 SYGVQD (reference sequence). V gave up 4 bases and J gave up 4 bases; unmatched junction bases: 0. The DNA for the CDR3 is TGCGCCAGCAGTGGGACTAGCGGGAGGTACGAGCAGTACTTC. It specifies CASSGTSGRYEQYF.

This clonotype was recorded a few times. The chain links TRBV2 to TRBJ1-3; 7 bases fit TRBD1. There are 14 residues in the CDR3. Germline V gene data show CDR1 as SNHLY and CDR2 as FYNNEI. With V trimmed by 5 bases and J by 3 bases, 4 bases remained unmatched. CDR3 residues: CASSQGEVGNTIYF. Here the CDR3 DNA reads TGTGCCAGCAGTCAGGGGGAAGTTGGAAACACCATATATTTT.

This clonotype was counted between two and nine times. The chain carries TRBV19 and TRBJ2-1; 9 positions match TRBD1. CDR3 size: 15 residues. V lost 6 bases and J lost 5; bases outside the gene matches: 8. The germline gives CDR1 LNHDA, CDR2 SQIVND (reference sequence). CDR3 loop: CASSLRTGAHNEQFF. For the CDR3, the DNA is TGTGCCAGTAGCCTTCGGACAGGGGCGCACAATGAGCAGTTCTTC.

At least ten counts were recorded for this clonotype. The chain links TRBV24-1 to TRBJ1-2; 10 bases fit TRBD1. Germline V gene sequence: CDR1 KGHDR, CDR2 SFDVKD. The CDR3 totals 15 residues. The junction had 12 bases not matched to a gene; V was cut back by 7 bases and J by 8 bases. This CDR3 reads CATSESDRGLEGYTF. The CDR3 DNA reads TGTGCCACCAGCGAAAGCGACAGGGGGCTCGAAGGCTACACCTTC.

This clonotype was found many times. V and J are TRBV3-1 and TRBJ2-1; D gene uncertain. This CDR3 contains 13 residues. V was trimmed by 3 bases and J by 10 bases, leaving 13 bases between them. CDR1 LGHDT and CDR2 YNNKEL come from the germline V gene (reference sequence). This CDR3 reads CASSHQKGPEQFF. The CDR3 DNA sequence: TGTGCCAGCAGCCATCAGAAGGGCCCAGAGCAGTTCTTC.

About this clonotype: This may come from a read error, since a much larger clone is one base off. This chain connects TRBV28 to TRBJ2-7, with D possibly TRBD1 on 6 matching bases. CDR3 length: 12 residues. Germline CDR1 MDHEN, CDR2 SYDVKM. The CDR3 nucleotides read TGTGCCACACAGGGCAGCTTGGGGGAGCAGTGCTTC. Translated, it gives CATQGSLGEQCF.

This clonotype has just a few counts. CDR3 sequence reads: CASSPVGLGKLFF. CDR3 sequence (DNA): TGTGCCAGCTCACCGGTGGGGCTAGGAAAACTGTTTTTT. V usage is TRBV18 and J usage is TRBJ1-4, with D possibly being TRBD1 (5 bases). The V and J ends lost 3 bases and 10 bases respectively, with 12 bases between them. This CDR3 has 13 residues. Germline V gene lookup returns CDR1 KGHSH and CDR2 LQKENI.

This clonotype was recorded at least ten times. This sequence joins TRBV6-2 or TRBV6-3 and TRBJ1-2, with D possibly matching TRBD1 (6 bases). The length of the CDR3 is 15 residues. Between the trimmed V and J ends, which lost 6 bases and 4 bases, there was a span of 18 bases. The germline V gene encodes CDR1 MNHEY and CDR2 SVGEGT. The CDR3 reads CASRGLGQSSYGYTF. Here the CDR3 DNA reads TGTGCCAGCAGGGGTCTTGGACAGAGTTCCTATGGCTACACCTTC.

This clonotype was counted at least ten times. The rearrangement links TRBV28 to TRBJ2-5; perhaps TRBD2 as D (6 bases). The CDR3 extends over 13 amino acids. V was trimmed by 5 bases and J by 5 bases, leaving 12 bases between them. Per the germline V gene, CDR1 is MDHEN and CDR2 is SYDVKM. CDR3 protein: CASSAREDETQYF. The CDR3 bases are TGTGCCAGCAGTGCGAGGGAGGATGAGACCCAGTACTTC.

This clonotype was detected ten times or more. V is TRBV20-1 and J is TRBJ2-7; D is uncertain. From germline, CDR1 is DFQATT and CDR2 SNEGSKA (reference sequence). The CDR3 loop spans 9 amino acids. Between the trimmed V and J ends, which lost 3 bases and 3 bases, there was a span of 0 bases. CDR3 nucleotide sequence: TGCAGTGCTAGCTACGAGCAGTACTTC. Translation: CSASYEQYF.

This clonotype showed up just a few times. J is TRBJ1-2 and V is TRBV11-3; 8 bases fit TRBD1. The CDR3 is 13 residues long. After removal of 3 bases from V and 7 bases from J, the junction contained 4 bases not matched to a gene. The germline V gene has CDR1 SGHNT and CDR2 YENEEA. The CDR3 nucleotides read TGTGCCAGCAGCTTTTCAGGGGGCTCTGGCTACACCTTC. Encoded protein: CASSFSGGSGYTF.

This clonotype turned up a few times. The chain has TRBV29-1 and TRBJ2-5, with D possibly TRBD1 on 5 matching bases. Trimming stripped 1 base from V and 5 bases from J, with 11 bases between. CDR1 and CDR2 (germline): SQVTM, ANQGSEA. The CDR3 runs to 13 residues. CDR3 in amino acids: CSVEGGTFETQYF. The CDR3 nucleotides are TGCAGCGTTGAAGGGGGCACATTTGAGACCCAGTACTTC.

The chain joins TRBV29-1 to TRBJ2-2; D ambiguous. The CDR3 extends over 12 amino acids. V was cut by 5 bases and J by 5 bases, with 9 bases left in between. The V gene's germline CDR1 is SQVTM and CDR2 ANQGSEA. The CDR3 sequence: CSVLDKTGELFF. The CDR3 nucleotides are TGCAGCGTTCTTGACAAGACCGGGGAGCTGTTTTTT.

This clonotype was recorded at least ten times. The V gene is TRBV28, the J gene TRBJ1-2; possible D gene TRBD1, 6 bases. Germline CDR1 is MDHEN and CDR2 is SYDVKM. The CDR3 has 14 residues. Trimming pared 7 bases from V and 3 bases from J, leaving 15 bases between. The CDR3: CASTPVGGDYGYTF. CDR3 sequence (DNA): TGTGCCAGCACCCCAGTGGGGGGCGACTATGGCTACACCTTC.

This clonotype came up many times. The chain couples TRBV29-1 to TRBJ2-3, with 13 bases identical to TRBD2. The V segment lost 6 bases and the J segment 1 base; nucleotides outside the gene matches: 4. This CDR3 region has 15 residues. Germline V CDR1 and CDR2: SQVTM, ANQGSEA. DNA of the CDR3: TGCAGCGTCTCCGGGACTAGCGGGGGCACAGATACGCAGTATTTT. Amino acids: CSVSGTSGGTDTQYF.

This clonotype has at least ten counts. The chain has TRBV28 and TRBJ1-4; no definite D call. V was shortened by 3 bases and J by 5 bases, with 4 bases between the two germline ends. The CDR3 runs 12 residues. Germline assignment: CDR1 MDHEN and CDR2 SYDVKM. CDR3 sequence (DNA): TGTGCCAGCAGTTTGGGAAATGAAAAACTGTTTTTT. It specifies CASSLGNEKLFF.

This clonotype has at least ten counts. The chain links TRBV28 to TRBJ2-5; D remains ambiguous. This CDR3 has 13 residues. The germline V and J ends were trimmed by 2 bases and 2 bases, with 6 bases remaining between them. Germline values: CDR1 MDHEN, CDR2 SYDVKM. The CDR3 DNA reads TGTGCCAGCAGTTTAATAGAGCAAGAGACCCAGTACTTC. Amino acids: CASSLIEQETQYF.

This clonotype showed up just once. The chain employs TRBV7-8 and TRBJ1-2, with 7 bases fitting TRBD1. The CDR3 contains 16 residues. After removal of 6 bases from V and 4 bases from J, the junction contained 14 bases not matched to a gene. Germline V CDR1 and CDR2: SGHVS, FQNEAQ. CDR3 region: CASRLTGQVDPYGYTF. The CDR3 DNA reads as TGTGCCAGCAGGTTGACAGGGCAAGTTGATCCCTATGGCTACACCTTC.

V gene TRBV19 combines with J gene TRBJ2-7, with a possible D match to TRBD1 (5 bases). This CDR3 region has 14 residues. CDR1 LNHDA and CDR2 SQIVND come from the germline V gene (reference sequence). V lost 2 bases and J 2 bases, leaving 10 bases between the germline ends. The DNA for the CDR3 is TGTGCCAGTAGTATAAGGGGCCGGACCTACGAGCAGTACTTC. Protein sequence: CASSIRGRTYEQYF. Full variable domain (outside the CDR3, taken from reference TRBV19 and TRBJ2-7): DGGITQSPKYLFRKEGQNVTLSCEQNLNHDAMYWYRQDPGQGLRLIYYSQIVNDFQKGDIAEGYSVSREKKESFPLTVTSAQKNPTAFYLCASSIRGRTYEQYFGPGTRLTVT.

As to this clonotype: A much larger clone differs by one base, so this may be a read error. The V call is TRBV2, the J call TRBJ1-1, with D possibly TRBD1 on 5 matching bases. CDR1 is SNHLY, CDR2 FYNNEI, per germline. The CDR3 totals 12 residues. The CDR3 sequence is CASTGGYTEVFF. In nucleotides, the CDR3 is TGTGCCAGCACGGGGGGGTACACTGAAGTTTTCTTT.

There are many counts of this clonotype. The chain uses TRBV7-8 and TRBJ2-1; D might be TRBD2 (6 bases). The germline V and J ends were trimmed by 1 base and 8 bases, with 15 bases remaining between them. The CDR3 is 15 amino acids. In germline, CDR1 is SGHVS, CDR2 FQNEAQ. CDR3 sequence: CASSLGAGTGDEQFF. The CDR3 DNA reads as TGTGCCAGCAGCTTAGGTGCAGGGACGGGGGATGAGCAGTTCTTC.

At least ten counts were recorded for this clonotype. V usage is TRBV12-3 or TRBV12-4 and J usage is TRBJ2-3; TRBD2 matches 7 bases. Losses at the gene ends were 7 bases for V and 4 bases for J; bases not matched to a gene: 14. The CDR3 consists of 16 residues. CDR3 in DNA: TGTGCCAGCAACCACTATGGGACTAAGGTTCCAGATACGCAGTATTTT. Its protein is CASNHYGTKVPDTQYF.

This clonotype showed up many times. The chain recombines TRBV20-1 with TRBJ1-5; 7 bases agree with TRBD1. V dropped 7 bases and J dropped 4; count of bases not matched to a gene: 4. The CDR3 sequence is 12 residues long. CDR1 and CDR2 from the germline V gene are DFQATT and SNEGSKA (reference sequence). The CDR3 DNA is TGCAGTGTCGAGGGGGCAAATCAGCCCCAGCATTTT. This codes for CSVEGANQPQHF.

This clonotype was counted ten times or more. The rearrangement joins TRBV7-9 to TRBJ2-1; either TRBD1 or TRBD2 may supply D (5 bases each). V lost 4 bases, J lost 3 bases, and 13 bases lay in between. This CDR3 has 15 amino acids. Germline V lookup: CDR1 SEHNR, CDR2 FQNEAQ (reference sequence). CDR3 nucleotides: TGTGCCAGCAGCTCAGAGGGGCCTATCTACAATGAGCAGTTCTTC. It codes for CASSSEGPIYNEQFF.

In DNA form, the CDR3 reads TGTGCCAGCAGCTTAACGGGGCAGGGGCTGGGCTCACCCCTCCACTTT. Its protein product is CASSLTGQGLGSPLHF. This chain connects TRBV7-3 to TRBJ1-6; tentatively, D is TRBD1 (6 bases). This CDR3 region has 16 residues. The germline V and J ends were trimmed by 0 bases and 10 bases, with 16 bases remaining between them. Per germline, CDR1 SGHTA and CDR2 FQGTGA. The whole variable domain, filled in from reference TRBV7-3 and TRBJ1-6, reads GAGVSQTPSNKVTEKGKYVELRCDPISGHTALYWYRQSLGQGPEFLIYFQGTGAADDSGLPNDRFFAVRPEGSVSTLKIQRTERGDSAVYLCASSLTGQGLGSPLHFGNGTRLTVT.

This clonotype has just a few counts. V gene TRBV5-1 combines with J gene TRBJ1-3; D ambiguous. This CDR3 has 15 amino acids. V was clipped by 4 bases and J by 0 bases, with 11 bases between them. Germline V gives CDR1 SGHRS, CDR2 YFSETQ. DNA of the CDR3: TGCGCCAGCAGCAAAGACGGCGGCTCTGGAAACACCATATATTTT. Its translation: CASSKDGGSGNTIYF.

The V and J genes are TRBV5-1 and TRBJ2-7, with 13 bases that match TRBD2. The germline CDR1 and CDR2 sequences are SGHRS and YFSETQ. The CDR3 length is 18 residues. V shed 0 bases and J 2 bases; nucleotides not matched to a gene: 8. CDR3 in amino acids: CASSLEGTSGAAPYEQYF. The CDR3 nucleotides read TGCGCCAGCAGCTTGGAAGGGACTAGCGGGGCCGCACCCTACGAGCAGTACTTC.

Comments on this clonotype: A much larger clone sits a single nucleotide away, making a read error possible. V and J are TRBV20-1 and TRBJ2-4; TRBD2 agrees at 15 bases. Germline CDR1 reads DFQATT; CDR2 reads SNEGSKA (reference sequence). This CDR3 region has 17 residues. With V trimmed by 4 bases and J by 3 bases, 7 bases remained unmatched. This CDR3 is CSATPGLAGGRKNIQYF. In nucleotides, the CDR3 is TGCAGTGCTACCCCGGGACTAGCGGGAGGACGCAAAAACATTCAGTACTTC.